This T cell receptor (beta chain) was identified in a study of T cell repertoires in cytomegalovirus infection. In the study overall: An indication of both CMV infection and matching HLA type came from public TCR beta signatures. General study findings and limits: Individuals carrying CMV plus the relevant HLA were identified by cumulative frequency of public TCR beta families. HLA-C-restricted CMV clonotypes gave the most frequent clonotype in two of eight donors.

This clonotype was seen many times. The antigen is not known. TCRdb re-called the reads through MiXCR, storing one row per CDR3 protein. The table has about 740,000 distinct CDR3 sequences, about 40% seen once; the top ten hold roughly 2.8%. With 7 bases removed from V and 1 base from J, the gap between germline ends came to 14 bases. This CDR3 spans 16 amino acids. The germline V gene has CDR1 MDHEN and CDR2 SYDVKM. The chain joins TRBV28 to TRBJ2-6; D is undetermined. What was sequenced was PBMCs. This TCR was sampled from a human donor in good health (CMV status not recorded). Some clones in this sample may be carry-over from other donors' samples. CDR3 nucleotides: TGTGCCAGCACGAGGCTTAGGATGTCTGGGGCCAACGTCCTGACTTTC. Amino acid sequence: CASTRLRMSGANVLTF. Full variable domain (remainder filled in from reference TRBV28 and TRBJ2-6): DVKVTQSSRYLVKRTGEKVFLECVQDMDHENMFWYRQDPGLGLRLIYFSYDVKMKEKGDIPEGYSVSREKKERFSLILESASTNQTSMYLCASTRLRMSGANVLTFGAGSRLTVL.